This T cell receptor (beta chain) was sequenced in a study of T-cell memory formation after mild COVID-19. Constant-segment primers served in 5'RACE that generated TCR alpha and TCR beta cDNA libraries bearing sample barcodes and UMIs. MiXCR, applied by TCRdb to the 5' RACE reads, yields one record per CDR3 protein. This table holds roughly 51,000 distinct CDR3 sequences, around 7% found once. Findings and caveats of the study: CD8+ contracting clones occupied EMRA, while CD4+ ones occupied mainly CM and EM. Some SARS-CoV-2-responding clones were already detected in memory before infection.

The CDR3 sequence is 15 residues long. Germline V gene lookup returns CDR1 LGHDT and CDR2 YNNKEL (reference sequence). Trimming left V 0 bases short and J 7 bases short, with 16 bases between. This clonotype was observed at least ten times. Its antigen is not known. V is TRBV3-1 and J is TRBJ2-7; D might be TRBD2 (5 bases). The sequencing input was PBMCs or a T cell subset sorted from them (not recorded which). The source of this sequence is a man aged 18 to 30 who had mild COVID-19 (a few samples of this study predate the infection). Cell type and time point are not known. CDR3 region: CASSQDRTAAREQYF. DNA of the CDR3: TGTGCCAGCAGCCAAGATCGCACAGCGGCGAGAGAGCAGTACTTC.